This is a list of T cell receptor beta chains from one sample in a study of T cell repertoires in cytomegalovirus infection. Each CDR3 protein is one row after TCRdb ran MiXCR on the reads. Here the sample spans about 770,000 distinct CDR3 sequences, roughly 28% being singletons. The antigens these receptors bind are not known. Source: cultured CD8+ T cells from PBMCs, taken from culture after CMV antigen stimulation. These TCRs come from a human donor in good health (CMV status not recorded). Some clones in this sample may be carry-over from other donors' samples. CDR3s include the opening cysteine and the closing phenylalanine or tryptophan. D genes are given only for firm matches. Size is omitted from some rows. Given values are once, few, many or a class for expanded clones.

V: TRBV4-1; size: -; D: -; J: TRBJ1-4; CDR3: CASSGGAREATNEKLFF; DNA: TGCGCCAGCAGCGGAGGTGCCAGGGAGGCAACTAATGAAAAACTGTTTTTT
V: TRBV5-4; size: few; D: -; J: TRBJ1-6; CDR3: CASSEEAYNYNSPLHF; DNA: TGTGCCAGCAGCGAGGAGGCCTACAACTATAATTCACCCCTCCACTTT
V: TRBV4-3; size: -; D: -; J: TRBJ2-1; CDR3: CASSQEGGTGDEQFF; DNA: TGCGCCAGCAGCCAAGAAGGGGGAACGGGGGATGAGCAGTTCTTC
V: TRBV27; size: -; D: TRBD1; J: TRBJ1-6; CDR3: CASSLQTGGQSYNSPLHF; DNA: TGTGCCAGCAGTTTACAGACAGGGGGCCAGTCCTATAATTCACCCCTCCACTTT
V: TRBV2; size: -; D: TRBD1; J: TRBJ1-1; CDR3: CASSEVNQGAEAFF; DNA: TGTGCCAGCAGTGAAGTCAACCAGGGGGCTGAAGCTTTCTTT
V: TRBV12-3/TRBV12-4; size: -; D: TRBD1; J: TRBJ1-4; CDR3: CASSFPGQGKPKLFF; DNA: TGTGCCAGCAGCTTTCCCGGACAGGGGAAGCCAAAACTGTTTTTT
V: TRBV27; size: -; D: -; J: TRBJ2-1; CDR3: CASSPTQIGYNEQFF; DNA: TGTGCCAGCAGCCCGACCCAAATAGGGTACAATGAGCAGTTCTTC
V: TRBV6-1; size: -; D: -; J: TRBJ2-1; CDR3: CASSGIRGSYNEQFF; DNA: TGTGCCAGCAGCGGCATACGAGGGTCCTACAATGAGCAGTTCTTC
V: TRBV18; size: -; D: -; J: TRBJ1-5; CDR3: CASSPQETDYSNQPQHF; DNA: TGTGCCAGCTCACCACAGGAGACAGATTATAGCAATCAGCCCCAGCATTTT
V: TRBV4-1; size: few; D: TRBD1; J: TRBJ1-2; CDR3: CASSQELGGASGNTF; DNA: TGCGCCAGCAGCCAAGAACTAGGGGGCGCCAGTGGAAACACCTTC
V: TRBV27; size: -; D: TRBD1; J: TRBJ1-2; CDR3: CASRSTGEGYTF; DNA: TGTGCCAGCAGGTCAACAGGGGAAGGCTACACCTTC
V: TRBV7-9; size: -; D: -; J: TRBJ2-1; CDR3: CASTPVGGPYNEQFF; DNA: TGTGCCAGCACCCCTGTCGGGGGGCCCTACAATGAGCAGTTCTTC
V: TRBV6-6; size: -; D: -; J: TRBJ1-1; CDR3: CASTRSRVAGTEAFF; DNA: TGTGCCAGCACGCGATCGAGGGTGGCAGGCACTGAAGCTTTCTTT
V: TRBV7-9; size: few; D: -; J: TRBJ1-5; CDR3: CASSLASWNQPQHF; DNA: TGTGCCAGCAGCTTAGCGTCATGGAATCAGCCCCAGCATTTT
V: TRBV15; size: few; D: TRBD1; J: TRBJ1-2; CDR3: CATSRVDRGYGYTF; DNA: TGTGCCACCAGCAGAGTAGACAGGGGATATGGCTACACCTTC
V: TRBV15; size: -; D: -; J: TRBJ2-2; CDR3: CATRDATGELFF; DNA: TGTGCCACTCGAGACGCCACCGGGGAGCTGTTTTTT
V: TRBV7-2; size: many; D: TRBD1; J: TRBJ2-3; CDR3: CASSTRTGGTDTQYF; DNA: TGTGCCAGCAGCACCCGGACAGGGGGCACAGATACGCAGTATTTT
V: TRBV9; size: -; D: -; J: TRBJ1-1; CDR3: CASSHTEAFF; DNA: TGTGCCAGCAGCCACACTGAAGCTTTCTTT
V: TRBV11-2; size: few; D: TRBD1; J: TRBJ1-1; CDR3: CASSRQGARGTEAFF; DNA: TGTGCCAGCAGTAGACAGGGGGCGCGGGGGACTGAAGCTTTCTTT
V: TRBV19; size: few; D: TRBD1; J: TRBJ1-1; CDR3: CASRPEQGAFPEAFF; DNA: TGTGCCAGTAGGCCCGAGCAGGGGGCTTTCCCTGAAGCTTTCTTT
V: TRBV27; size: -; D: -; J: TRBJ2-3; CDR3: CASRGHLTDTQYF; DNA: TGTGCCAGCAGGGGACACCTCACAGATACGCAGTATTTT
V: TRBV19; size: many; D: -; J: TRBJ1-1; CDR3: CASSISLVYGSEAFF; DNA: TGTGCCAGTAGTATCTCCCTGGTCTACGGGTCTGAAGCTTTCTTT
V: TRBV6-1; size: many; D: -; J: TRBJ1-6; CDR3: CASSVGYNSPLHF; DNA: TGTGCCAGCAGTGTAGGGTACAATTCACCCCTCCACTTT
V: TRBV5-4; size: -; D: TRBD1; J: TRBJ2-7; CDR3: CASTDTGGINLDEQYF; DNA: TGTGCCAGCACCGATACAGGGGGCATAAATCTGGACGAGCAGTACTTC
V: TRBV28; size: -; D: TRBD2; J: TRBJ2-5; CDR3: CASSPGGDLPETQYF; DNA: TGTGCCAGCAGCCCGGGGGGGGACCTTCCCGAGACCCAGTACTTC
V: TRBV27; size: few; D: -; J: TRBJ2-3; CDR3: CASSLMGIGPDTQYF; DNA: TGTGCCAGCAGTTTAATGGGGATTGGCCCAGATACGCAGTATTTT
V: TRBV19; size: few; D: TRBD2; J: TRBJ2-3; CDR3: CASSPGQHLGTSATDTQYF; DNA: TGTGCCAGTAGCCCTGGACAGCACCTCGGGACTAGCGCGACAGATACGCAGTATTTT
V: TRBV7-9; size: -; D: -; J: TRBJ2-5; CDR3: CASSLAGEFPQETQYF; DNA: TGTGCCAGCAGCTTAGCGGGGGAGTTCCCTCAAGAGACCCAGTACTTC
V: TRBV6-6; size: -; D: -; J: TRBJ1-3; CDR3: CASSYRATLDLRSSGNTIYF; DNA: TGTGCCAGCAGTTATCGCGCCACTCTCGACCTAAGGAGCTCTGGAAACACCATATATTTT
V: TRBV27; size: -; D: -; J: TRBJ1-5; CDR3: CASSFSYSNQPQHF; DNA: TGTGCCAGCAGTTTTTCGTATAGCAATCAGCCCCAGCATTTT
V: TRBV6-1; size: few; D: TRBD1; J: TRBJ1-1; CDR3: CASSRRDRGQVTEAFF; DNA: TGTGCCAGCAGTAGAAGGGACAGGGGGCAGGTCACTGAAGCTTTCTTT
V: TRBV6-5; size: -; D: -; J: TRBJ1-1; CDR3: CASSYSTQGNTEAFF; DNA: TGTGCCAGCAGTTACTCTACCCAGGGTAACACTGAAGCTTTCTTT
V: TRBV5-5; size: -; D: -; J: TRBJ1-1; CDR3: CASSLGLGGGTEAFF; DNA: TGTGCCAGCAGCTTGGGGCTCGGGGGAGGGACTGAAGCTTTCTTT